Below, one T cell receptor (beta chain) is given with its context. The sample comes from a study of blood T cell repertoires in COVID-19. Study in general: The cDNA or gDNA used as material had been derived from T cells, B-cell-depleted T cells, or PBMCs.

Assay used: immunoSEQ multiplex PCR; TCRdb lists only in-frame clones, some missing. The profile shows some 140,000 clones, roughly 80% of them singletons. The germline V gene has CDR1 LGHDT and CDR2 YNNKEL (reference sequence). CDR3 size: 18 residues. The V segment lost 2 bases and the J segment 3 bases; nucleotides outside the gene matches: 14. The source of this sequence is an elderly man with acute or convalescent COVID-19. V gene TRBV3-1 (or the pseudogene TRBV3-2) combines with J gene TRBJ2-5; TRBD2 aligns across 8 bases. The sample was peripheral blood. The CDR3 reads CASSQSSSGGSSKETQYF. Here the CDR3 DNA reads TGTGCCAGCAGCCAATCGTCAAGCGGGGGTAGTTCGAAAGAGACCCAGTACTTC.